The 30 T cell receptor beta chains listed next were all sequenced from one sample in a study of T cells in Graves' hyperthyroidism and ophthalmopathy. TCR beta CDR3 region amplification was performed from RNA transcripts. Primed by the HTBI set, a first-round RT-PCR was run on the TCR CDR3. MiXCR was run by TCRdb on the multiplex PCR reads, yielding one entry per CDR3 protein. The table has 96,000 or so distinct CDR3 sequences, 51% seen once. The sample consisted of blood. These receptors were obtained from a woman aged 40 to 50 with Graves' hyperthyroidism.

As regards this clonotype: Possible read error: a much larger clone is one base away. This rearrangement joins TRBV12-3 or TRBV12-4 to TRBJ2-2; perhaps TRBD2 as D (5 bases). The CDR3 consists of 12 residues. The CDR3 reads CASSFYSGELLF. The CDR3 coding sequence is TGTGCCAGCAGTTTTTATTCTGGGGAGCTGCTTTTT.

V gene TRBV15 combines with J gene TRBJ2-7; TRBD1 matches at 10 bases. The CDR3 sequence is 15 residues long. Unmatched junction bases numbered 3, after V lost 1 base and J lost 3 bases. Germline V CDR1 and CDR2: LNHNV, YYDKDF (reference sequence). Here the CDR3 DNA reads TGTGCCACCAGCAGAGTGGGGACAGGGGACTACGAGCAGTACTTC. Its translation is CATSRVGTGDYEQYF.

The V and J genes are TRBV10-3 and TRBJ1-5; TRBD1 is a possible D gene (6 bases). Germline-derived CDR1 and CDR2 are ENHRY and SYGVKD. This CDR3 has 13 amino acids. V lost 7 bases and J lost 2, with 9 bases in between. The CDR3 protein is CAIKAGGNQPQHF. The DNA of the CDR3 is TGTGCCATCAAAGCAGGGGGCAATCAGCCCCAGCATTTT.

The table lists this clonotype with many counts. V is TRBV10-3 and J is TRBJ2-5, with D unclear. Trimming took 2 bases from V and 1 from J, leaving 5 bases between them. The length of the CDR3 is 13 residues. Germline CDR1 and CDR2: ENHRY and SYGVKD. CDR3 DNA: TGTGCCATCAGTGAGATGACCCAAGAGACCCAGTACTTC. Protein sequence: CAISEMTQETQYF.

In this sample, this clonotype turned up many times. The chain links TRBV5-1 to TRBJ2-5; D unclear. With 0 bases removed from V and 2 bases from J, the gap between germline ends came to 8 bases. The germline V gene has CDR1 SGHRS and CDR2 YFSETQ. The CDR3 covers 14 residues. The CDR3 protein is CASSLGQLQETQYF. CDR3 DNA: TGCGCCAGCAGCTTGGGGCAGTTACAAGAGACCCAGTACTTC.

J is TRBJ1-1 and V is TRBV18; D unresolved. The CDR3 has 13 amino acids. Trimming took 0 bases from V and 11 from J, leaving 13 bases between them. Per germline, CDR1 KGHSH and CDR2 LQKENI. As DNA, the CDR3 is TGTGCCAGCTCACCACCAGGCTTGTTCGGGGCTTTCTTT. It is translated as CASSPPGLFGAFF.

This chain links TRBV6-5 with TRBJ2-7; 7 nucleotides match TRBD1. Germline CDR1 is MNHEY and CDR2 is SVGAGI. J was trimmed by 3 bases and V by 5 bases; bases with no gene match: 13. This CDR3 is 16 amino acids long. The DNA for the CDR3 is TGTGCCAGCAGTACCCCGGGGATGGGACAGATCTACGAGCAGTACTTC. Protein product: CASSTPGMGQIYEQYF.

The chain employs TRBV12-3 or TRBV12-4 and TRBJ1-6, with 9 positions matching TRBD1. The CDR3 has 15 residues. The J segment lost 5 bases and the V segment lost 5 bases, leaving 4 bases of the junction unmatched. The DNA of the CDR3 is TGTGCCAGCAGTAACGGACAGGGGAATAATTCACCCCTCCACTTT. This translates into CASSNGQGNNSPLHF.

The table lists this clonotype with many counts. The chain employs TRBV2 and TRBJ1-5, with 12 bases lining up with TRBD1. V shed 4 bases, J shed 6 bases, and the junction held 10 bases outside the gene matches. Germline V gene data show CDR1 as SNHLY and CDR2 as FYNNEI. The CDR3 runs to 17 residues. The CDR3 here is CASSVDRDRGPGQPQHF. The CDR3, as DNA: TGTGCCAGCAGTGTAGACCGGGACAGGGGGCCAGGTCAGCCCCAGCATTTT.

For this clonotype: One junction end disagrees with the germline gene, perhaps due to a read error. This rearrangement joins TRBV6-6 to TRBJ1-1; 8 bases map to TRBD1. The germline V gene encodes CDR1 MNHNY and CDR2 SVGAGI (reference sequence). CDR3 length: 13 amino acids. CDR3 sequence reads: CASSWGQATEGFF. CDR3 coding DNA: TGTGCCAGCAGTTGGGGACAGGCAACTGAAGGTTTCTTT.

This chain connects TRBV7-2 to TRBJ2-7; 7 positions match TRBD2. Germline values: CDR1 SGHTA, CDR2 FQGNSA. CDR3 size: 13 residues. Losses at the gene ends were 6 bases for V and 5 bases for J; bases not matched to a gene: 7. CDR3 sequence (DNA): TGTGCCAGCAGTGGCCGCGGGAGCAACGAGCAGTACTTC. Translating it yields CASSGRGSNEQYF.

The chain recombines TRBV11-3 with TRBJ2-7, with TRBD1 identical over 9 bases. The V gene's germline CDR1 is SGHNT and CDR2 YENEEA. The CDR3 spans 16 residues. Trimming at V came to 1 base and at J to 4 bases, leaving 8 bases not matched to a gene. Written as DNA, the CDR3 is TGTGCCAGCAGCTTAGGTACCGGGACAGGGTTGTACGAGCAGTACTTC. This sequence encodes CASSLGTGTGLYEQYF.

The genes are TRBV30 and TRBJ1-2, with D maybe TRBD1 (5 bases). CDR1 and CDR2 (germline): GTSNPN, SVGIG (reference sequence). This CDR3 has 10 residues. V was pared by 4 bases and J by 8 bases, with 8 bases between. The CDR3 nucleotides are TGTGCCTGGAATGGGGCGGGCTACACCTTC. This encodes CAWNGAGYTF.

This clonotype was found a few times. The chain carries TRBV13 and TRBJ2-6; either TRBD1 or TRBD2 may supply D (7 bases each). The germline gives CDR1 PRHDT, CDR2 FYEKMQ (reference sequence). Trimming removed 3 bases from V and 0 bases from J, with 12 bases in between. CDR3 length equals 17 residues. The CDR3 sequence is CASSFRGGYSGANVLTF. The CDR3 region has the DNA TGTGCCAGCAGCTTCAGGGGGGGTTACTCTGGGGCCAACGTCCTGACTTTC. The full variable domain, rest sourced from reference TRBV13 and TRBJ2-6, is AAGVIQSPRHLIKEKRETATLKCYPIPRHDTVYWYQQGPGQDPQFLISFYEKMQSDKGSIPDRFSAQQFSDYHSELNMSSLELGDSALYFCASSFRGGYSGANVLTFGAGSRLTVL.

The chain couples TRBV29-1 to TRBJ1-3; D is perhaps TRBD1 (5 bases). From germline, CDR1 is SQVTM and CDR2 ANQGSEA. This CDR3 spans 14 amino acids. V lost 4 bases and J lost 2, with 12 bases in between. The CDR3 sequence is CSVVSGTAGNTIYF. For the CDR3, the DNA is TGCAGCGTTGTTAGTGGGACGGCTGGAAACACCATATATTTT.

The genes are TRBV7-2 and TRBJ1-5, with D unclear. V was trimmed by 5 bases and J by 3 bases, leaving 11 bases between them. The CDR3 covers 14 residues. In germline, CDR1 is SGHTA, CDR2 FQGNSA. The DNA of the CDR3 is TGTGCCAGCAGCCCGGGAGGCCCCAATCAGCCCCAGCATTTT. Encoded protein: CASSPGGPNQPQHF.

This chain links TRBV25-1 with TRBJ1-5; no definite D call. CDR1 is MGHDK and CDR2 is SYGVNS in the germline V gene. Trimming left V 8 bases short and J 7 bases short, with 18 bases between. This CDR3 comprises 14 residues. CDR3 sequence reads: CASPYLTVRQPQHF. CDR3 nucleotides: TGTGCCAGCCCCTATTTGACGGTGCGGCAGCCCCAGCATTTT. Complete variable domain (other parts from reference TRBV25-1 and TRBJ1-5): EADIYQTPRYLVIGTGKKITLECSQTMGHDKMYWYQQDPGMELHLIHYSYGVNSTEKGDLSSESTVSRIRTEHFPLTLESARPSHTSQYLCASPYLTVRQPQHFGDGTRLSIL.

This chain uses TRBV20-1 with TRBJ1-3; the match to TRBD1 covers 7 bases. Trimming took 4 bases from V and 6 from J; bases not matched to a gene: 9. CDR3 length: 14 amino acids. Germline lookup yields CDR1 DFQATT and CDR2 SNEGSKA (reference sequence). CDR3 DNA sequence: TGCAGTGCTACCACCGGGACAGCTAAAAACACCATATATTTT. This translates into CSATTGTAKNTIYF.

This clonotype was seen repeatedly, ten times or more. The CDR3 loop reads CASSPGTGGGNQPQHF. The CDR3 DNA reads as TGTGCCAGCAGCCCCGGTACAGGGGGTGGAAATCAGCCCCAGCATTTT. This chain uses TRBV12-3 or TRBV12-4 with TRBJ1-5; 8 nucleotides align to TRBD1. The CDR3 length is 16 residues. J lost 4 bases, V lost 6 bases, and 11 bases had no gene match.

This clonotype was found many times. The chain uses TRBV5-5 and TRBJ1-5; D might be TRBD1 (6 bases). The CDR3 extends over 14 amino acids. Deletions cut 3 bases from V and 6 bases from J, with 13 bases between. Germline assignment: CDR1 SGHKS and CDR2 YYEKEE (reference sequence). The CDR3 sequence: CASSSTGTVQPQHF. CDR3 nucleotide sequence: TGTGCCAGCAGCTCGACAGGAACGGTTCAGCCCCAGCATTTT.

This sequence joins TRBV29-1 and TRBJ2-7; D is possibly TRBD1 or TRBD2 (6 bases each). V was trimmed by 6 bases and J by 3 bases, leaving 15 bases between them. This CDR3 is 13 amino acids long. In germline, CDR1 is SQVTM, CDR2 ANQGSEA. The CDR3 protein is CSVAGGTYYEQYF. CDR3 DNA sequence: TGCAGCGTAGCTGGGGGGACATACTACGAGCAGTACTTC.

By share, this clonotype counts as medium-sized. The chain employs TRBV10-3 and TRBJ1-2; a weak D match, TRBD1 (5 bases). The ends were cut back, 0 bases at V and 7 bases at J, with 12 bases in the middle. The CDR3 spans 14 residues. The germline gives CDR1 ENHRY, CDR2 SYGVKD. This chain's CDR3 is CAISESYGGGGYTF. The DNA of the CDR3 is TGTGCCATCAGTGAGTCGTACGGGGGAGGTGGCTACACCTTC.

A note on this clonotype: One end of the junction is discordant with germline, which a read error may explain. This chain uses TRBV20-1 with TRBJ2-3, with 8 bases fitting TRBD1. CDR1 and CDR2 from the germline V gene are DFQATT and SNEGSKA (reference sequence). The CDR3 runs to 11 residues. CDR3 sequence reads: CGARTGDTQYF. CDR3 DNA sequence: TGCGGTGCGCGGACAGGGGATACGCAGTATTTT.

This clonotype occurred a few times. At one boundary the junction diverges from the germline segment, which might be a read error. V usage is TRBV12-3 or TRBV12-4 and J usage is TRBJ2-5; 14 bases agree with TRBD2. The CDR3 has 14 residues. CDR3 in DNA: TGTGCCAGCAGTCCGCGACTTGGACTAGCGGGAGGAGAATTC. As protein: CASSPRLGLAGGEF.

The rearrangement links TRBV7-2 to TRBJ2-5, with a tentative D call TRBD2 (6 bases). The CDR3 loop spans 17 amino acids. Per germline, CDR1 SGHTA and CDR2 FQGNSA. The V end lost 3 bases, the J end lost 5 bases, and 22 bases lay between the germline ends. CDR3 in DNA: TGTGCCAGCAGCTTCATCGGGCAAGAGGGGAGGACGGAGACCCAGTACTTC. It yields the protein CASSFIGQEGRTETQYF. Supplemented by reference TRBV7-2 and TRBJ2-5, the full variable domain reads GAGVSQSPSNKVTEKGKDVELRCDPISGHTALYWYRQSLGQGLEFLIYFQGNSAPDKSGLPSDRFSAERTGGSVSTLTIQRTQQEDSAVYLCASSFIGQEGRTETQYFGPGTRLLVL.

The gene calls are TRBV5-5 and TRBJ2-3; TRBD1 is a possible D gene (6 bases). In germline, CDR1 is SGHKS, CDR2 YYEKEE (reference sequence). This CDR3 spans 14 amino acids. The germline V and J ends were trimmed by 3 bases and 1 base, with 9 bases remaining between them. The CDR3 DNA reads as TGTGCCAGCAGCTCGGACAGCCGCACAGATACGCAGTATTTT. It is translated as CASSSDSRTDTQYF.

This clonotype was counted only a few times. The chain has TRBV20-1 and TRBJ2-5, with a possible D match to TRBD1 (5 bases). The CDR3 extends over 15 amino acids. Looked up from germline, CDR1 is DFQATT and CDR2 is SNEGSKA (reference sequence). V was shortened by 0 bases and J by 5 bases, with 16 bases between the two germline ends. As DNA, the CDR3 is TGCAGTGCTAGAGATGGTTTAAGGGCAGGGGAGACCCAGTACTTC. This translates into CSARDGLRAGETQYF.

Many counts were recorded for this clonotype. The CDR3 bases are TGTGCCAGCAGTGAAGAGGGACAGGGCGATTCACCCCTCCACTTT. Amino acid sequence: CASSEEGQGDSPLHF. The chain combines TRBV2 with TRBJ1-6, with TRBD1 matching over 9 bases. Germline trimming cut 1 base from V and 8 bases from J; bases unmatched to any gene: 3. The CDR3 is 15 residues long. Germline lookup yields CDR1 SNHLY and CDR2 FYNNEI. Full variable domain (remainder filled in from reference TRBV2 and TRBJ1-6): EPEVTQTPSHQVTQMGQEVILRCVPISNHLYFYWYRQILGQKVEFLVSFYNNEISEKSEIFDDQFSVERPDGSNFTLKIRSTKLEDSAMYFCASSEEGQGDSPLHFGNGTRLTVT.

With respect to this clonotype: One junction end disagrees with the germline gene, perhaps due to a read error. The chain combines TRBV29-1 with TRBJ2-6; 8 positions match TRBD1. This CDR3 spans 12 amino acids. In germline, CDR1 is SQVTM, CDR2 ANQGSEA. The CDR3 DNA sequence: TGCAGCGTTGCCAGGGGGCGGTTCACTGAAGCTTTC. As protein: CSVARGRFTEAF.

This clonotype was found many times. J is TRBJ2-7 and V is TRBV5-4; 12 positions agree with TRBD2. The CDR3 runs to 14 residues. Trimming cost V 3 bases and J 9 bases; bases outside gene matches: 7. From germline, CDR1 is SGHNT and CDR2 YYREEE (reference sequence). The CDR3 DNA is TGTGCCAGCAGCTCCTGGACTAGCGGGAATGGGCAGTACTTC. Translating gives CASSSWTSGNGQYF.